Listed below are T cell receptor beta chains from one sample, sequenced in a study of blood T cell repertoires in COVID-19. Sequenced by immunoSEQ multiplex PCR; TCRdb stores in-frame clones only, minus some. Of some 300,000 clones in the sample, 75% to 90% are singletons; the top ten hold approximately 8.8%. Source material: PBMCs or T cells enriched from blood (not recorded which). Every receptor here comes from a woman between 40 and 55 years old who had recovered from COVID-19. The CDR3 runs from the conserved cysteine through the conserved F or W. Each record gives: V gene, J gene, clone size, D gene, CDR3 DNA, CDR3 protein. D genes are given only for firm matches. Only some rows state a clone size, as once, few, many or a class for expanded clones.

TRBV27	TRBJ2-7	few	TRBD1	TGTGCCAGCAGTATACCGGGACAGATGCAGTACTTC	CASSIPGQMQYF
TRBV19	TRBJ1-4	NA	NA	TGTGCCAGTCGGGACATACTTTTTGCAACTAATGAAAAACTGTTTTTT	CASRDILFATNEKLFF
TRBV25-1	TRBJ2-5	NA	TRBD2	TGTGCCAGCAGTGACCAAGCGGGAGCCCAAGAGACCCAGTACTTC	CASSDQAGAQETQYF
TRBV4-3	TRBJ2-7	NA	NA	TGCGCCAGCAGCCGCTCGCCAGGGGCGAACTACGAGCAGTACTTC	CASSRSPGANYEQYF
TRBV19	TRBJ2-1	many	NA	TGTGCCAGTAGTATAAGCGGAGCCACCTACAATGAGCAGTTCTTC	CASSISGATYNEQFF
TRBV5-5	TRBJ2-7	once	NA	TGTGCCAGCAGCTTGGGGGGACTCGACTGGTACGAGCAGTACTTC	CASSLGGLDWYEQYF
TRBV7-2	TRBJ2-7	few	TRBD2	TGTGCCAGCAGCTCCGGACTAGCGGGGGTCTACGAGCAGTACTTC	CASSSGLAGVYEQYF
TRBV10-3	TRBJ2-7	NA	NA	TGTGCCATCAGTGAGTCCAGGACAGACTACGAGCAGTACTTC	CAISESRTDYEQYF
TRBV3-1/TRBV3-2	TRBJ1-6	NA	NA	TGTGCCAGCTCGGGACTATATAATTCACCCCTCCACTTT	CASSGLYNSPLHF
TRBV7-3	TRBJ2-1	NA	TRBD1	TGTGCCAGCAGCCCCGGACAGGCCTACAATGAGCAGTTCTTC	CASSPGQAYNEQFF
TRBV7-8	TRBJ2-5	NA	TRBD2	TGTGCCAGCAGCTCGGCGGGGGGGGTAGAGACCCAGTACTTC	CASSSAGGVETQYF
TRBV7-8	TRBJ2-1	NA	NA	TGTGCCAGCAGCTTACCGGGACTTCCCCTTGGGGTGCAGTTCTTC	CASSLPGLPLGVQFF
TRBV11-3	TRBJ2-3	NA	NA	TGTGCCAGCAGCTTTGGGGCTAGCGTCACAGATACGCAGTATTTT	CASSFGASVTDTQYF
TRBV5-1	TRBJ1-1	NA	NA	TGCGCCAGCAGCTTGGAAGGGAGTAGAATGAACACTGAAGCTTTCTTT	CASSLEGSRMNTEAFF
TRBV3-1/TRBV3-2	TRBJ1-1	NA	TRBD1	TGTGCCACCGGGACAGAGTCTGAAGCTTTCTTT	CATGTESEAFF
TRBV11-2	TRBJ2-1	once	NA	TGTGCCAGCAGCTCTAATGGCGGAGGTGAGCAGTTCTTC	CASSSNGGGEQFF
TRBV5-1	TRBJ1-6	NA	NA	TGCGCCAGCAGCACCGGGACACAAAATTCACCCCTCCACTTT	CASSTGTQNSPLHF
TRBV6-5	TRBJ1-1	NA	NA	TGTGCCAGCAGCCCAAACCGGGAGACTGAAGCTTTCTTT	CASSPNRETEAFF
TRBV9	TRBJ2-5	NA	TRBD2	TGTGCCAGCAGCGTAGAACCCAGCGGGAGAGGTGAGACCCAGTACTTC	CASSVEPSGRGETQYF
TRBV21-1	TRBJ1-1	NA	NA	TGTGCCAGCAACGCTCGGAGGACAGAGAACACTGAAGCTTTCTTT	CASNARRTENTEAFF
TRBV5-1	TRBJ2-1	once	NA	TGCGCCAGCAGCGCGGACAGCTACAATGAGCAGTTCTTC	CASSADSYNEQFF
TRBV29-1	TRBJ2-7	few	NA	TGCAGCGTTTCAGACTTCGACCGGGAGCAGTACTTC	CSVSDFDREQYF
TRBV7-9	TRBJ1-6	NA	NA	TGTGCCAGCAGCTTAGAGGGGCCAAATTCACCCCTCCACTTT	CASSLEGPNSPLHF
TRBV4-3	TRBJ2-2	once	NA	TGCGCCAGCAGCCAAGATTTTGGCCTGAACACCGGGGAGCTGTTTTTT	CASSQDFGLNTGELFF
TRBV18	TRBJ2-1	NA	TRBD2	TGTGCCAGCTCACCGCTAGCGGCCTACAATGAGCAGTTCTTC	CASSPLAAYNEQFF
TRBV4-1	TRBJ1-2	NA	NA	TGCGCCAGCAGCCCCCAGGGGATATTGCATGGCTACACCTTC	CASSPQGILHGYTF
TRBV5-4	TRBJ2-3	NA	TRBD2	TGTGCCAGCAGCTTGGATCCTAGCGGGGACGTGACAGATACGCAGTATTTT	CASSLDPSGDVTDTQYF
TRBV18	TRBJ1-6	NA	NA	TGTGCCAGCTCACCTAATCAAGCTGACAGCCTTAATTCACCCCTCCACTTT	CASSPNQADSLNSPLHF